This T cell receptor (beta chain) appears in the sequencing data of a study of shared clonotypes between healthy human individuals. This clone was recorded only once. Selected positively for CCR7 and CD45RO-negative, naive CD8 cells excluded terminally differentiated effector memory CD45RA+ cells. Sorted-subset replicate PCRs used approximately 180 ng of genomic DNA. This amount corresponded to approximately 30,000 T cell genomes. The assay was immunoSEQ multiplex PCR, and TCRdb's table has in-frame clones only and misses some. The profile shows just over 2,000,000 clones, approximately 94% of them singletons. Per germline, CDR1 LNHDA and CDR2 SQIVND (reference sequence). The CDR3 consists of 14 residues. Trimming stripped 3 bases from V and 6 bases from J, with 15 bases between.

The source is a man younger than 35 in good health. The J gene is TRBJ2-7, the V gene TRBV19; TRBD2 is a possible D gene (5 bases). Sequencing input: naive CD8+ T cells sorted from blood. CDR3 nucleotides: TGTGCCAGTAGTATTTGGGGTAACAGCGGCGAGCAGTACTTC. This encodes CASSIWGNSGEQYF.